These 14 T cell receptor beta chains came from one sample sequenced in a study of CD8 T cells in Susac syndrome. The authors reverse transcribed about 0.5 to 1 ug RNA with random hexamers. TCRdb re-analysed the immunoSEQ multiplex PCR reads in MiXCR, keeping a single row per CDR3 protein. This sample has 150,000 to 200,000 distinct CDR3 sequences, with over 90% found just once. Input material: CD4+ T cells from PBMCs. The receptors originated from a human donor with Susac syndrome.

The CDR3 DNA sequence: TGCAGTGCTAGAAGGGACAGCCTTTACTCTGGAAACACCATATATTTT. Amino acids: CSARRDSLYSGNTIYF. The V and J genes are TRBV20-1 and TRBJ1-3, with TRBD1 identical over 7 bases. The CDR3 has 16 residues. Germline CDR1 DFQATT, CDR2 SNEGSKA (reference sequence). V shed 2 bases, J shed 0 bases, and the junction held 7 bases outside the gene matches.

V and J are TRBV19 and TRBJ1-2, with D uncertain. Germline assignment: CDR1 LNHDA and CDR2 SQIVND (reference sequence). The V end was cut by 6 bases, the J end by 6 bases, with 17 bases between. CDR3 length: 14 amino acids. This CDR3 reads CASRSRIYPHGYTF. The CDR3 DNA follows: TGTGCCAGTAGGAGTCGAATTTACCCTCATGGCTACACCTTC.

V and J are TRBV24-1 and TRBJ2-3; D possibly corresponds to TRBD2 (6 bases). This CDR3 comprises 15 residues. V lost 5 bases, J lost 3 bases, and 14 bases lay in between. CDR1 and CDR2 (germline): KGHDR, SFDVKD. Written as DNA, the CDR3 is TGTGCCACCAGTGCTGGGCGGGGAGGAACAGATACGCAGTATTTT. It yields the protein CATSAGRGGTDTQYF.

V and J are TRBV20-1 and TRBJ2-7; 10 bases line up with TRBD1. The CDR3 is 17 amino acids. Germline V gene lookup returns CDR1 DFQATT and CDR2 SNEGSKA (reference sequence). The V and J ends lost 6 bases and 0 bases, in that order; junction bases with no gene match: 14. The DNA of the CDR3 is TGCAGTGCCAACCGGGACAGGGGTCCCCCCCTCTCCTACGAGCAGTACTTC. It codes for CSANRDRGPPLSYEQYF.

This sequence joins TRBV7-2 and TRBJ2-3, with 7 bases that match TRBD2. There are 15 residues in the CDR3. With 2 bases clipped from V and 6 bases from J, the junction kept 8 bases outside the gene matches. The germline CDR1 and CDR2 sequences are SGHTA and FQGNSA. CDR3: CASSLLSGEADTQYF. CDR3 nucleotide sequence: TGTGCCAGCAGCTTATTAAGCGGGGAGGCGGATACGCAGTATTTT.

The CDR3 DNA follows: TGTGCCAGCAGTGCCGTCCCCCAAGAGACCCAGTACTTC. This sequence encodes CASSAVPQETQYF. The chain has TRBV12-3 or TRBV12-4 and TRBJ2-5; D unresolved. The CDR3 totals 13 residues. Trimming cost V 5 bases and J 1 base, with 8 bases left between them.

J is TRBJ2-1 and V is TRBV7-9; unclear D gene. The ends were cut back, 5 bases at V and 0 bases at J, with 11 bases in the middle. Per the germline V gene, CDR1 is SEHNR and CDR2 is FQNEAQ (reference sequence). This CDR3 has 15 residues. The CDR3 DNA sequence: TGTGCCAGCAGCCGGAGTGTGGCCTCCTACAATGAGCAGTTCTTC. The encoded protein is CASSRSVASYNEQFF.

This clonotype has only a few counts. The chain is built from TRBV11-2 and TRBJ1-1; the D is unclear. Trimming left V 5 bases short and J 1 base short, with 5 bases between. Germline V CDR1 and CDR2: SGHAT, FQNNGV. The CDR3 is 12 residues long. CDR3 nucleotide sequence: TGTGCCAGCAGCGTGGGGAACACTGAAGCTTTCTTT. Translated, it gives CASSVGNTEAFF.

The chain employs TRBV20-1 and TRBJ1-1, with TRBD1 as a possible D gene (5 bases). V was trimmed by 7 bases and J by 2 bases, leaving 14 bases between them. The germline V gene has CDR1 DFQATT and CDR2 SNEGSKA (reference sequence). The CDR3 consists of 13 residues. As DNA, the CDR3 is TGCAGTGTCAAAGACAGACATAACACTGAAGCTTTCTTT. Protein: CSVKDRHNTEAFF.

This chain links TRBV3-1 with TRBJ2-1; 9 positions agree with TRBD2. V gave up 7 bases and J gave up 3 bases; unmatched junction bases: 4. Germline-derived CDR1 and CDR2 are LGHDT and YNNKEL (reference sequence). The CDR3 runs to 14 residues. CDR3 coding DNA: TGTGCCAGCACGGCGGGGGGGGACTACAATGAGCAGTTCTTC. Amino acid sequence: CASTAGGDYNEQFF.

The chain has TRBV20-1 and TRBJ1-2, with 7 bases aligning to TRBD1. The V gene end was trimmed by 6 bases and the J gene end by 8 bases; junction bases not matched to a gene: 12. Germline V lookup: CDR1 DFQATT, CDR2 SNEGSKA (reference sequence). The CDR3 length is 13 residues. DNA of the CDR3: TGCAGTGCCACCCGGGACAGTGACTTAGGCTACACCTTC. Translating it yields CSATRDSDLGYTF.

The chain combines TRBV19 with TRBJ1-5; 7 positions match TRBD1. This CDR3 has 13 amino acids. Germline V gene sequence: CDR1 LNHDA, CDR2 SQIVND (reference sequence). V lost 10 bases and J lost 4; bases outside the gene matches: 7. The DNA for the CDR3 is TGTGCCACGAGGGACAGTCGGAATCAGCCCCAGCATTTT. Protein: CATRDSRNQPQHF.

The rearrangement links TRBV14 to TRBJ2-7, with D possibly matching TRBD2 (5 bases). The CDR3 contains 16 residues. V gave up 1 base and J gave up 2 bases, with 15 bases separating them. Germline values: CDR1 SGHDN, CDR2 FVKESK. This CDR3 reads CASSQGPGRDTYEQYF. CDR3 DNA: TGTGCCAGCAGCCAAGGACCCGGACGGGATACCTACGAGCAGTACTTC. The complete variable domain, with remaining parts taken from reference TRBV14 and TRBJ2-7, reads EAGVTQFPSHSVIEKGQTVTLRCDPISGHDNLYWYRRVMGKEIKFLLHFVKESKQDESGMPNNRFLAERTGGTYSTLKVQPAELEDSGVYFCASSQGPGRDTYEQYFGPGTRLTVT.

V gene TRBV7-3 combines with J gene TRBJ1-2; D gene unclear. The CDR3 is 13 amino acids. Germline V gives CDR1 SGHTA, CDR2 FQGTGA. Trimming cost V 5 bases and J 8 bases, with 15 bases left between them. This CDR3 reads CASSHGQFEGYTF. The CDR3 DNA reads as TGTGCCAGCAGCCATGGGCAGTTCGAGGGCTACACCTTC.